Below are 8 T cell receptor beta chains sequenced from a single sample in a study of vaccination effects on CD4 cells after COVID-19. No antigen has been identified for these receptors. The repertoire was sequenced with immunoSEQ multiplex PCR; TCRdb's copy has only in-frame clones and lacks some. The sample carries about 45,000 clones, around 76% recorded once. With the ViraFEST assay, the study expanded antigen-specific CD4+ T cells using viral peptide pools, then sequenced them. Researchers isolated CD4+ T cells once ten to eleven days of culture had elapsed. The vaccine recipients had no prior SARS-CoV-2 infection, with negative nucleocapsid antibodies. The sequencing used CD4+ T cells from PBMCs cultured with SARS-CoV-2 spike peptides, collected before COVID-19 vaccination. These receptors originate from a human donor who received a COVID-19 vaccine.

The rearrangement uses TRBV6-5 and TRBJ2-5; D is ambiguous. Germline V gives CDR1 MNHEY, CDR2 SVGAGI. The CDR3 is 14 residues long. Trimming shortened V by 6 bases and J by 2 bases, and 13 bases separated the two germline ends. The CDR3 nucleotides are TGTGCCAGCAGGATATGGGCAGGACAAGAGACCCAGTACTTC. Its translation is CASRIWAGQETQYF.

The chain employs TRBV7-9 and TRBJ1-5; weak D call: TRBD1 (5 bases). Trimming pared 5 bases from V and 9 bases from J, leaving 11 bases between. The germline V gene encodes CDR1 SEHNR and CDR2 FQNEAQ (reference sequence). The CDR3 sequence is 12 residues long. Here the CDR3 DNA reads TGTGCCAGCAGCAAAACACAGGCGCCCCAGCATTTT. This sequence encodes CASSKTQAPQHF.

The chain uses TRBV7-3 and TRBJ1-2; 9 bases agree with TRBD1. CDR1 and CDR2 (germline): SGHTA, FQGTGA. CDR3 length equals 14 residues. The ends lost 5 bases at V and 2 bases at J; junction bases unmatched: 3. In DNA, the CDR3 is TGTGCCAGCAGCCCGGGACAGGGCAACTATGGCTACACCTTC. Translation gives CASSPGQGNYGYTF.

The chain links TRBV6-4 to TRBJ1-2; D uncertain. This CDR3 region has 14 residues. CDR1 and CDR2 (germline): MRHNA, SNTAGT. V was shortened by 0 bases and J by 4 bases, with 9 bases between the two germline ends. In DNA form, the CDR3 reads TGTGCCAGCAGTGACTCGGGAGGGCCCTATGGCTACACCTTC. This translates into CASSDSGGPYGYTF.

The chain is built from TRBV3-1 (or the pseudogene TRBV3-2) and TRBJ1-4; the D is unclear. Between the trimmed V and J ends, which lost 0 bases and 5 bases, there was a span of 10 bases. Germline values: CDR1 LGHDT, CDR2 YNNKEL (reference sequence). The CDR3 consists of 15 residues. The CDR3 DNA sequence: TGTGCCAGCAGCCAAGAAGGGCGGACGAATGAAAAACTGTTTTTT. The encoded protein is CASSQEGRTNEKLFF.

This clone came up a few times. The chain links TRBV2 to TRBJ1-3, with unresolved D. Trimming left V 1 base short and J 2 bases short, with 6 bases between. The germline gives CDR1 SNHLY, CDR2 FYNNEI. The CDR3 loop spans 14 amino acids. The CDR3 coding sequence is TGTGCCAGCAGTGAAGAGGCAACTGGAAACACCATATATTTT. Its translation: CASSEEATGNTIYF.

The chain is built from TRBV30 and TRBJ2-2; D not resolved. CDR1 GTSNPN and CDR2 SVGIG come from the germline V gene (reference sequence). The V end lost 3 bases, the J end lost 0 bases, and 5 bases lay between the germline ends. The CDR3 runs 13 residues. The CDR3 coding sequence is TGTGCCTGGAGGAACCCGAACACCGGGGAGCTGTTTTTT. Translation: CAWRNPNTGELFF.

Here the CDR3 DNA reads TGCGCCAGCAGCCAATACCCGAAGGGGGGGTCTAATGAAAAACTGTTTTTT. Amino acids: CASSQYPKGGSNEKLFF. V is TRBV4-3 and J is TRBJ1-4; possibly TRBD1 for D (6 bases). Germline V gene sequence: CDR1 LGHNA, CDR2 YSLEER. This CDR3 comprises 17 residues. V lost 2 bases and J 3 bases, leaving 16 bases between the germline ends.